This T cell receptor (beta chain) was observed in a study of read filtering for tumor transcriptome and immune sequencing. On the study more broadly: Patients were 17 male and some 15 female, mean age around 66 years, range about 45 to 85. R-ISS stage counts were eight or nine for I, approximately 16 for II, about seven for III. Transcriptome libraries were built from DNase-treated RNA. Overall study results and limits: Correlation between methods rose after single-read clonotypes were removed.

There are 13 residues in the CDR3. V was trimmed by 7 bases and J by 4 bases, leaving 16 bases between them. Germline V gene data show CDR1 as GTSNPN and CDR2 as SVGIG (reference sequence). From roughly 0.4 ug of RNA, a library with molecular barcoded alpha/delta and beta/gamma adaptors was made. TCRdb fed the reads into MiXCR, producing one record per CDR3 protein. The sample lists about 62,000 distinct CDR3 sequences, approximately 19% seen once, with around 9.9% in the top ten. This clonotype was counted many times. Its antigen remains unidentified. The sequencing input was a population of CD138-negative cells sorted from bone marrow. J is TRBJ1-2 and V is TRBV30; no clear D. The origin of this receptor is a donor aged 40 or older with multiple myeloma. The CDR3 spells CASGRSLGYGYTF. Here the CDR3 DNA reads TGTGCCTCCGGACGATCCCTCGGCTATGGCTACACCTTC.